The TCR beta chain under discussion was sequenced for a study of control samples from healthy donors and cancer patients. TCRdb's table, derived via immunoSEQ multiplex PCR, lists solely in-frame clones and lacks some. The repertoire has 100,000 or so clones, more than 85% of them found once; the top ten carry more than 7%. There are 14 residues in the CDR3. V was clipped by 5 bases and J by 2 bases, with 11 bases between them. CDR1 KGHDR and CDR2 SFDVKD come from the germline V gene. The sample consisted of blood. The source is a man aged 25 to 40 in good health. J is TRBJ2-5 and V is TRBV24-1; D ambiguous. DNA of the CDR3: TGTGCCACCAGTGCCTCCACCCAGCAAGAGACCCAGTACTTC. The encoded protein is CATSASTQQETQYF.